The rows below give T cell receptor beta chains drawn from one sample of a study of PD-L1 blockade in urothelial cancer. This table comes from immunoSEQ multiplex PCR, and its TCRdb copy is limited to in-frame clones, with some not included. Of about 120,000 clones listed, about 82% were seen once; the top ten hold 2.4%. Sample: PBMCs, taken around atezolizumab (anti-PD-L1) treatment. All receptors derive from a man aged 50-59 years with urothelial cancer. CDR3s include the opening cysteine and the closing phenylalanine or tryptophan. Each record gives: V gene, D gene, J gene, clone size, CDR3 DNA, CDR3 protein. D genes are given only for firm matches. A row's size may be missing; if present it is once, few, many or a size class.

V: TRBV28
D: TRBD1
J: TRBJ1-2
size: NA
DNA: TGTGCCAGCAGTTTACCCGGGACAGGAGTCCTCTATGGCTACACCTTC
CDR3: CASSLPGTGVLYGYTF

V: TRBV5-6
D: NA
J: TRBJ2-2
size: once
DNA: TGTGCCAGCAGCTTGGGTCCCCACGGGGAGCTGTTTTTT
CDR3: CASSLGPHGELFF

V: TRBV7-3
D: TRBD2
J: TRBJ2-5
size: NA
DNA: TGTGCCAGCAGCCCCGGACTAGCGGAGAAAGAGACCCAGTACTTC
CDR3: CASSPGLAEKETQYF

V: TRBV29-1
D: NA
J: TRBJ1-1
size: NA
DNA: TGCAGCGTTGAAGGGCAGGGGACGAACACTGAAGCTTTCTTT
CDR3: CSVEGQGTNTEAFF

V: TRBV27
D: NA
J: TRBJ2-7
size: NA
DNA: TGTGCCAGCAGTTTAAGTCAGGGATTAAAGAGGTACGAGCAGTACTTC
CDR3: CASSLSQGLKRYEQYF

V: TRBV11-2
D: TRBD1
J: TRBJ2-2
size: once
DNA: TGTGCCAGCAGCCTACGACAGGGGGCGATCGCTTCCGGGGAGCTGTTTTTT
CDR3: CASSLRQGAIASGELFF

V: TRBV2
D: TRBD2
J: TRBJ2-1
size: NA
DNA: TGTGCCAGCAGTGAATGGGGACTAAGGAACGATGAGCAGTTCTTC
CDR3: CASSEWGLRNDEQFF

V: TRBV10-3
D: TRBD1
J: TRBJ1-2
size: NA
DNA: TGTGCCGCTTCCGCCAGGGGGGAAAGTAACTATGGCTACACCTTC
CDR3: CAASARGESNYGYTF

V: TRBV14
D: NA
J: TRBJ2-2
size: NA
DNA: TGTGCCAGCAGCTCGAGAGGCGAGCCCTCCAACACCGGGGAGCTGTTTTTT
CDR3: CASSSRGEPSNTGELFF

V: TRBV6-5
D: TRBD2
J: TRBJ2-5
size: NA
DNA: TGTGCCAGCGAGGGACTAGCGGGAGGAGCGAAGACCCAGTACTTC
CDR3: CASEGLAGGAKTQYF

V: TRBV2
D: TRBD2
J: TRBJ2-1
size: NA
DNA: TGTGCCAGCAGTGAGGAGGGACTAGCGGGATTCAATGAGCAGTTCTTC
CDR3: CASSEEGLAGFNEQFF

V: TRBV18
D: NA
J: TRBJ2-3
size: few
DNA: TGTGCCAGCTCACCACCCCAGGTTAGGGAGACAGATACGCAGTATTTT
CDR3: CASSPPQVRETDTQYF

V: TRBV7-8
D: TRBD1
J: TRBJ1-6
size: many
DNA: TGTGCCAGCAGCTTGGGGACAGCCTTATCTCCCCTCCACTTT
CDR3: CASSLGTALSPLHF

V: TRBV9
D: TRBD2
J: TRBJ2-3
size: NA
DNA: TGTGCCAGCAGCGCCTCCCTTCGGGCTAGCGGGAGGCATACGCAGTATTTT
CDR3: CASSASLRASGRHTQYF

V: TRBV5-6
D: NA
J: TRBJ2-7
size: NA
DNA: TGTGCCAGCAGCTTGGGGGCAGGGGCCTACTACGAGCAGTACTTC
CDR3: CASSLGAGAYYEQYF

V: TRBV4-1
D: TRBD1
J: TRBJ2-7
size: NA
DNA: TGCGCCAGCAGCCAGGGGACAGGTGACTACGAGCAGTACTTC
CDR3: CASSQGTGDYEQYF

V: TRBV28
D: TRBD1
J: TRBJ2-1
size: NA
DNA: TGTGCCAGCCGACAGGGGAGCAATGAGCAGTTCTTC
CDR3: CASRQGSNEQFF

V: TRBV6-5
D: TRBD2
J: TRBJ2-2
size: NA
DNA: TGTGCCAGCACCTGGGGGGGACTTTCCACCGGGGAGCTGTTTTTT
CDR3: CASTWGGLSTGELFF

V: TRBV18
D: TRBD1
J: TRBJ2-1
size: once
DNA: TGTGCCAGCTCAGCGGCCGAACTGACAGGGGGCGGCAATGAGCAGTTCTTC
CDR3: CASSAAELTGGGNEQFF

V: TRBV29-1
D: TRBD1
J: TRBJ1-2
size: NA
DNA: TGCAGCGTTGAAGGAGGGGGCGTCCACGTCTACACCTTC
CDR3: CSVEGGGVHVYTF

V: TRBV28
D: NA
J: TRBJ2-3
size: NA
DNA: TGTGCCAGCCAAAACACAGATACGCAGTATTTT
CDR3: CASQNTDTQYF

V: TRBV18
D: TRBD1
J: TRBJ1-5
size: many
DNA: TGTGCCAGCTCCCGCGGGACAGGGGGCGGTCAGCCCCAGCATTTT
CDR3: CASSRGTGGGQPQHF

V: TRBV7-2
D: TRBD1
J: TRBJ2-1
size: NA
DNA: TGTGCCAGCAGCAGACAGGGTGGTGAGCAGTTCTTC
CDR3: CASSRQGGEQFF

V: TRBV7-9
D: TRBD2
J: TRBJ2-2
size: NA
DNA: TGTGCCAGCAGCGGCCTAGCGGTGAACACCGGGGAGCTGTTTTTT
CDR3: CASSGLAVNTGELFF

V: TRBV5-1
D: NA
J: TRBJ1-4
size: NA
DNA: TGCGCCAGCAGCCCTCCCGGGGGAGCTAATGAAAAACTGTTTTTT
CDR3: CASSPPGGANEKLFF

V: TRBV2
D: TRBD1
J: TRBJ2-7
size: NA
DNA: TGTGCCAGCAGTGACAGGGGGCGAATCTACGAGCAGTACTTC
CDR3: CASSDRGRIYEQYF

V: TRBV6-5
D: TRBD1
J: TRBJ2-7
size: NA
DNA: TGTGCCAGCAGTTACCGGACAGGGGGCGCGTCGGTCGAGCAGTACTTC
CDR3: CASSYRTGGASVEQYF

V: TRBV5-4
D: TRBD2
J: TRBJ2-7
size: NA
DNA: TGTGCCAGCAGCCCCGGACTAGCGAGAAACTCCTACGAGCAGTACTTC
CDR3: CASSPGLARNSYEQYF

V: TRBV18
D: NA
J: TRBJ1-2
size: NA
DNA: TGTGCCAGCTCACCATCGGGACATAACTATGGCTACACCTTC
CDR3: CASSPSGHNYGYTF

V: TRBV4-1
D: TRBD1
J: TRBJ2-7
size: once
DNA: TGCGCCAGCAGCCAAGAGAGAACGACAGGGTGGAGCGAGCAGTACTTC
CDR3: CASSQERTTGWSEQYF

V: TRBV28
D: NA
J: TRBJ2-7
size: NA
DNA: TGTGCCAGCAGTTTATATCGCGACAGCCACTACGAGCAGTACTTC
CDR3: CASSLYRDSHYEQYF

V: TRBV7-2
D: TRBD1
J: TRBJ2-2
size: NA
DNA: TGTGCCAGCAGCTTCGACAGGGGCACCGGGGAGCTGTTTTTT
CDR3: CASSFDRGTGELFF

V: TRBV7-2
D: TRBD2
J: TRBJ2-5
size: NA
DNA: TGTGCCAGCAGCTTAGACTTTGGTGTGGCTAGCGGGACCAAGGAGACCCAGTACTTC
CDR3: CASSLDFGVASGTKETQYF

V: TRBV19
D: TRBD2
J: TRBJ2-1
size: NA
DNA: TGTGCCAGTAGTTCGCGGGGGACTAGCGGTCCTTCCTACAATGAGCAGTTCTTC
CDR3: CASSSRGTSGPSYNEQFF

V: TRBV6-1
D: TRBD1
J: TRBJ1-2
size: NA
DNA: TGTGCCAGCAGTGAAGCCGGACAGGGATTCGGGGATGGCTACACCTTC
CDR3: CASSEAGQGFGDGYTF

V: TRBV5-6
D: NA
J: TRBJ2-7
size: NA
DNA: TGTGCCAGCAGCTTGGTTTGGCGGCGCGAGCAGTACTTC
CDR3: CASSLVWRREQYF

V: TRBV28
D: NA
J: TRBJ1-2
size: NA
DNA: TGTGCCAGCAGTCTAGGATTCTCTTGGGTGTCTGGAGGGGATAACTATGGCTACACCTTC
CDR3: CASSLGFSWVSGGDNYGYTF

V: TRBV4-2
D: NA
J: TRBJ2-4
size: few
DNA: TGTGCCAGCAGCGCCGGACTCGACGGGTTAGCCAAAAACATTCAGTACTTC
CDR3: CASSAGLDGLAKNIQYF

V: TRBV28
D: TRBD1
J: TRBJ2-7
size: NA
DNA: TGTGCCAGCAGTTCGGCGACAGGGGGCTCGTACGAGCAGTACTTC
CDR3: CASSSATGGSYEQYF

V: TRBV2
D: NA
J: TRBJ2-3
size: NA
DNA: TGTGCCGGAAGAGGAGCTAGCACAGATACGCAGTATTTT
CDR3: CAGRGASTDTQYF

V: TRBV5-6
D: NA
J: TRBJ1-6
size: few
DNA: TGTGCCAGCAGCGTGCGGGGGAATTCACCCCTCCACTTT
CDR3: CASSVRGNSPLHF

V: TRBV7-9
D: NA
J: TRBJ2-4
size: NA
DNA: TGTGCCAGCAGCAGACCCAGGGCAGGGTACAAAAACATTCAGTACTTC
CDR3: CASSRPRAGYKNIQYF